This is a list of T cell receptor beta chains from one sample in a study of blood T cell repertoires in COVID-19. Assay: immunoSEQ multiplex PCR; the TCRdb copy retains only in-frame clones and omits some. The sample has 31,000 or so clones, roughly nine tenths seen once. Sequencing was carried out using peripheral blood. The receptors shown here come from a human donor with active COVID-19. The donor label of this sample is uncertain. The conserved cysteine and the conserved F or W are not part of the CDR3 here. The D gene is left open where the match is weak. Expanded clones get a size class; other rows say once, few or many, or leave the size out.

CDR3aa | j_gene | v_gene | abundance | d_gene
ASSYGGGGKNIQY | TRBJ2-4 | TRBV28 | . | .
ASSQAGTGDYEQY | TRBJ2-7 | TRBV4-1 | . | TRBD1
ATSRELGRRQGQETQY | TRBJ2-5 | TRBV15 | . | TRBD1
SASKGGVYSNQPQH | TRBJ1-5 | TRBV20-1 | medium-sized | .
ASSQDEREYYEQY | TRBJ2-7 | TRBV4-2 | . | TRBD2
ASSLTGWNGYT | TRBJ1-2 | TRBV28 | . | .
ATSDSTGDSTDTQY | TRBJ2-3 | TRBV24-1 | . | TRBD1
ASSWGTGGQEKLF | TRBJ1-4 | TRBV5-1 | . | TRBD1
ASAARGDTQY | TRBJ2-3 | TRBV18 | . | .
ASRSHSGANVLT | TRBJ2-6 | TRBV6-4 | . | .
ASSQDLWGRVRNTIY | TRBJ1-3 | TRBV4-2 | . | .
ASIGTGSGLVTGELF | TRBJ2-2 | TRBV19 | . | TRBD1
ASSQSLAGVDTGELF | TRBJ2-2 | TRBV3-1/TRBV3-2 | . | TRBD2
ASSGQAGNTEAF | TRBJ1-1 | TRBV2 | once | .
SATSGNTIY | TRBJ1-3 | TRBV20-1 | . | .
ASSSPTSGRNEQF | TRBJ2-1 | TRBV7-2 | once | TRBD2
AISARTGSSGYT | TRBJ1-2 | TRBV10-3 | few | TRBD1
ASSITGAGKKEAF | TRBJ1-1 | TRBV9 | . | TRBD1
ASSGQSLTGELF | TRBJ2-2 | TRBV19 | . | .
ASSSITAGDSSNTGELF | TRBJ2-2 | TRBV7-3 | few | TRBD2
AISAIVAGANTGELF | TRBJ2-2 | TRBV10-3 | . | TRBD2
ASSLLTGGYGYT | TRBJ1-2 | TRBV5-1 | . | TRBD1
ASRDLLTDTQY | TRBJ2-3 | TRBV25-1 | . | .
ASSRSNEKLF | TRBJ1-4 | TRBV12-3/TRBV12-4 | . | .
ASSQNRLAGTDTQY | TRBJ2-3 | TRBV4-1 | . | TRBD2
SASLEGAEPQH | TRBJ1-5 | TRBV20-1 | . | .
ASSPGTAGAF | TRBJ1-1 | TRBV14 | . | .
ASSQDGSGASGSSYNEQF | TRBJ2-1 | TRBV4-2 | few | TRBD2
ATSRSKKGDTQY | TRBJ2-3 | TRBV15 | . | .
ATPRQENTEAF | TRBJ1-1 | TRBV6-5 | . | .
ASSFQGAVIGYT | TRBJ1-2 | TRBV28 | . | TRBD1
ASSTDRSTDTQY | TRBJ2-3 | TRBV5-1 | . | .
ASSTRTGTAAEQY | TRBJ2-7 | TRBV19 | few | TRBD1
ASDDRAESTEAF | TRBJ1-1 | TRBV7-9 | . | TRBD1
ASSYSTGGNQPQH | TRBJ1-5 | TRBV6-5 | . | .
ASSQVAGVVEQY | TRBJ2-7 | TRBV3-1/TRBV3-2 | . | TRBD2
ASSQRSGTSGGAKNIQY | TRBJ2-4 | TRBV7-2 | . | TRBD2
ASSLEGGAGTEAF | TRBJ1-1 | TRBV11-3 | once | .
ASSLERVVHEQY | TRBJ2-7 | TRBV7-2 | . | .
ATRLAGGRDTQY | TRBJ2-3 | TRBV2 | . | TRBD2
ASSIGWLGAVGTEAF | TRBJ1-1 | TRBV19 | . | .
ASSPTPRDRVRRAYNEQF | TRBJ2-1 | TRBV4-1 | . | .
ASSSGLAEQETQY | TRBJ2-5 | TRBV5-5 | once | TRBD2
ASSRGHQYEQY | TRBJ2-7 | TRBV6-2/TRBV6-3 | . | .
ASARVGRTGELF | TRBJ2-2 | TRBV4-1 | . | .
ASRTDRVGPQH | TRBJ1-5 | TRBV6-5 | . | .
ASSEGTGRTQPQH | TRBJ1-5 | TRBV2 | . | TRBD1
ASSEPRPGQIRYSNQPQH | TRBJ1-5 | TRBV6-1 | . | TRBD1
ASSSDRYYNEQF | TRBJ2-1 | TRBV5-5 | . | .
ATSRDPFLQGEGEKLF | TRBJ1-4 | TRBV15 | . | .
ASSFSIVVLIPDTQY | TRBJ2-3 | TRBV7-9 | . | .
ASGQSMNTEAF | TRBJ1-1 | TRBV5-1 | . | .
ASSTSESSYNEQF | TRBJ2-1 | TRBV27 | few | TRBD2
ASSLTHGTRISEQY | TRBJ2-7 | TRBV7-2 | . | TRBD2
ASGPPPGDLNIQY | TRBJ2-4 | TRBV12-5 | . | .